The rows below give T cell receptor beta chains drawn from one sample of a study of blood T cell repertoires in COVID-19. The protocol was immunoSEQ multiplex PCR, while the TCRdb copy is restricted to in-frame clones and leaves out a portion. The repertoire has around 270,000 clones, around 90% of them found once; the top ten carry 2% to 3%. The sequenced sample was peripheral blood. The receptors stem from a person aged 18 to 30 with COVID-19, enrolled during active disease. Each CDR3 is given with its conserved first and last residue. The D gene is left open where the match is weak. Clone size is given for some rows only: seen once, a few or many times, or a class if the clone is expanded.

V gene: TRBV19
clone size: -
D gene: -
J gene: TRBJ2-7
CDR3 protein: CASSMTGGTYEQYF
CDR3 DNA: TGTGCCAGTAGTATGACTGGGGGCACCTACGAGCAGTACTTC

V gene: TRBV19
clone size: -
D gene: -
J gene: TRBJ2-2
CDR3 protein: CASSSGAGELFF
CDR3 DNA: TGTGCCAGTAGTTCGGGGGCCGGGGAGCTGTTTTTT

V gene: TRBV7-3
clone size: -
D gene: TRBD2
J gene: TRBJ2-5
CDR3 protein: CASSPTWRGREGLETQYF
CDR3 DNA: TGTGCCAGCAGCCCGACTTGGAGGGGGCGGGAGGGCCTTGAGACCCAGTACTTC

V gene: TRBV19
clone size: -
D gene: -
J gene: TRBJ1-1
CDR3 protein: CASSTDGLPDEAFF
CDR3 DNA: TGTGCCAGTAGTACCGATGGACTTCCCGATGAAGCTTTCTTT

V gene: TRBV6-5
clone size: -
D gene: -
J gene: TRBJ1-1
CDR3 protein: CASPNRDMNTEAFF
CDR3 DNA: TGTGCCAGCCCAAACAGAGACATGAACACTGAAGCTTTCTTT

V gene: TRBV5-3
clone size: -
D gene: TRBD1
J gene: TRBJ1-2
CDR3 protein: CARSEMRQGRTNYGYTF
CDR3 DNA: TGTGCCAGAAGCGAGATGAGACAGGGGAGGACTAACTATGGCTACACCTTC

V gene: TRBV9
clone size: -
D gene: -
J gene: TRBJ1-4
CDR3 protein: CASSVEMEANEKLFF
CDR3 DNA: TGTGCCAGCAGCGTCGAAATGGAGGCTAATGAAAAACTGTTTTTT

V gene: TRBV7-9
clone size: -
D gene: TRBD1
J gene: TRBJ2-7
CDR3 protein: CASSRDSWEQYF
CDR3 DNA: TGTGCCAGCAGCCGGGACAGTTGGGAGCAGTACTTC

V gene: TRBV19
clone size: -
D gene: TRBD2
J gene: TRBJ2-3
CDR3 protein: CASSIEKMAGGTDTQYF
CDR3 DNA: TGTGCCAGTAGTATAGAAAAGATGGCGGGAGGCACAGATACGCAGTATTTT

V gene: TRBV6-2/TRBV6-3
clone size: few
D gene: TRBD1
J gene: TRBJ2-7
CDR3 protein: CASSYTGTGVFRGSYEQYF
CDR3 DNA: TGTGCCAGCAGTTATACCGGGACAGGGGTATTTCGTGGGTCCTACGAGCAGTACTTC

V gene: TRBV27
clone size: -
D gene: -
J gene: TRBJ2-5
CDR3 protein: CASSTGRRGETQYF
CDR3 DNA: TGTGCCAGCAGTACCGGACGTAGAGGGGAGACCCAGTACTTC

V gene: TRBV24-1
clone size: -
D gene: TRBD2
J gene: TRBJ2-3
CDR3 protein: CATSGTSGRATSTDTQYF
CDR3 DNA: TGTGCCACCAGCGGAACTAGCGGGAGGGCAACTAGCACAGATACGCAGTATTTT

V gene: TRBV11-2
clone size: -
D gene: -
J gene: TRBJ1-3
CDR3 protein: CASSTRSGTGNTIYF
CDR3 DNA: TGTGCCAGCAGCACCCGGTCAGGGACTGGAAACACCATATATTTT

V gene: TRBV11-2
clone size: -
D gene: TRBD1
J gene: TRBJ2-5
CDR3 protein: CASSFRQGSVQETQYF
CDR3 DNA: TGTGCCAGCAGCTTCCGACAGGGATCCGTCCAAGAGACCCAGTACTTC

V gene: TRBV9
clone size: -
D gene: TRBD1
J gene: TRBJ1-5
CDR3 protein: CASRTGVDQPQHF
CDR3 DNA: TGTGCCAGCAGGACAGGGGTGGATCAGCCCCAGCATTTT

V gene: TRBV19
clone size: once
D gene: TRBD1
J gene: TRBJ2-2
CDR3 protein: CASSLGQIGPGELFF
CDR3 DNA: TGTGCCAGTAGTCTGGGACAGATTGGGCCCGGGGAGCTGTTTTTT

V gene: TRBV12-5
clone size: -
D gene: TRBD1
J gene: TRBJ1-5
CDR3 protein: CASGRGQGVNCSNQPQHF
CDR3 DNA: TGTGCTAGTGGCCGGGGACAGGGGGTAAATTGTAGCAATCAGCCCCAGCATTTT

V gene: TRBV5-6
clone size: -
D gene: TRBD1
J gene: TRBJ2-2
CDR3 protein: CASSPGQGLNTGELFF
CDR3 DNA: TGTGCCAGCAGCCCGGGACAGGGGCTAAACACCGGGGAGCTGTTTTTT

V gene: TRBV4-1
clone size: -
D gene: TRBD2
J gene: TRBJ2-3
CDR3 protein: CASSRFGTSGNTDTQYF
CDR3 DNA: TGCGCCAGCAGTCGTTTTGGGACTAGCGGGAACACAGATACGCAGTATTTT

V gene: TRBV10-2
clone size: -
D gene: -
J gene: TRBJ2-2
CDR3 protein: CASLGGANTGELFF
CDR3 DNA: TGCGCCAGCCTTGGCGGGGCTAACACCGGGGAGCTGTTTTTT

V gene: TRBV7-2
clone size: -
D gene: TRBD1
J gene: TRBJ2-2
CDR3 protein: CATLRTGGITGELFF
CDR3 DNA: TGTGCCACCCTTCGGACAGGTGGGATCACCGGGGAGCTGTTTTTT

V gene: TRBV2
clone size: -
D gene: TRBD2
J gene: TRBJ2-1
CDR3 protein: CASTERLAGYEQFF
CDR3 DNA: TGTGCCAGCACCGAGAGACTAGCGGGGTATGAGCAGTTCTTC

V gene: TRBV5-6
clone size: -
D gene: TRBD1
J gene: TRBJ1-1
CDR3 protein: CASSRTDRENTEAFF
CDR3 DNA: TGTGCCAGCAGCCGAACGGACAGGGAGAACACTGAAGCTTTCTTT

V gene: TRBV6-5
clone size: -
D gene: -
J gene: TRBJ2-5
CDR3 protein: CASTNRYQETQYF
CDR3 DNA: TGTGCCAGCACCAACAGGTACCAAGAGACCCAGTACTTC